A single sample gave rise to the 30 T cell receptor beta chains below, sequenced in a study of T cell repertoires in cytomegalovirus infection. One entry per CDR3 protein, called by TCRdb with MiXCR from the reads. The table shows about 490,000 distinct CDR3 sequences, with about 11% occurring only once. Sequences were obtained from PBMCs. The receptors come from a human donor in good health (CMV status not recorded). Some clones in this sample may be carry-over from other donors' samples.

This clonotype turned up a few times. J is TRBJ1-5 and V is TRBV18; D possibly corresponds to TRBD1 (5 bases). The CDR3 runs to 14 residues. Germline V gene data show CDR1 as KGHSH and CDR2 as LQKENI. Trimming shortened V by 3 bases and J by 4 bases, and 10 bases separated the two germline ends. The CDR3 DNA reads TGTGCCAGCTCACCGAGCCAGGGAAATCAGCCCCAGCATTTT. Protein product: CASSPSQGNQPQHF.

This clonotype was observed a handful of times. The rearrangement uses TRBV27 and TRBJ2-1, with 9 positions matching TRBD1. The germline V gene encodes CDR1 MNHEY and CDR2 SMNVEV (reference sequence). The V and J ends lost 2 bases and 7 bases, in that order; junction bases with no gene match: 15. The CDR3 totals 18 residues. The CDR3 region is CASSLRRPRPGTGNEQFF. The CDR3 DNA reads TGTGCCAGCAGTTTAAGGCGTCCGCGCCCCGGGACAGGGAATGAGCAGTTCTTC.

This clonotype occurred many times. V usage is TRBV19 and J usage is TRBJ2-3; D is uncertain. The CDR3 contains 11 residues. The germline V gene has CDR1 LNHDA and CDR2 SQIVND (reference sequence). V was cut by 6 bases and J by 5 bases, with 6 bases left in between. CDR3 protein: CASSTEDTQYF. Written as DNA, the CDR3 is TGTGCCAGTAGCACGGAAGATACGCAGTATTTT.

In its sample, this clonotype was seen a few times. The chain joins TRBV7-9 to TRBJ2-7; 9 positions agree with TRBD2. Germline lookup yields CDR1 SEHNR and CDR2 FQNEAQ (reference sequence). The CDR3 loop spans 18 amino acids. J lost 4 bases, V lost 1 base, and 14 bases had no gene match. CDR3 amino acids: CASSLGPPKTSGSYEQYF. CDR3 sequence (DNA): TGTGCCAGCAGCTTAGGCCCCCCAAAGACTAGCGGATCGTACGAGCAGTACTTC.

This clonotype was found many times. The chain employs TRBV12-3 or TRBV12-4 and TRBJ2-5; possible D gene TRBD2, 5 bases. This CDR3 is built from 14 residues. V lost 2 bases and J lost 0, with 7 bases in between. The CDR3 DNA reads TGTGCCAGCAGTTTAAGGGAGCACCAAGAGACCCAGTACTTC. It encodes CASSLREHQETQYF.

This clonotype was found many times. V usage is TRBV19 and J usage is TRBJ2-6, with D tentatively TRBD1 (6 bases). Trimming cost V 7 bases and J 1 base, with 17 bases left between them. This CDR3 has 17 residues. Looked up from germline, CDR1 is LNHDA and CDR2 is SQIVND (reference sequence). This CDR3 is CASTLGQSWSGANVLTF. For the CDR3, the DNA is TGTGCCAGTACTCTTGGACAGAGCTGGTCTGGGGCCAACGTCCTGACTTTC.

The rearrangement joins TRBV27 to TRBJ2-7, with TRBD1 as a possible D gene (5 bases). The germline gives CDR1 MNHEY, CDR2 SMNVEV (reference sequence). CDR3 size: 14 residues. V lost 2 bases and J lost 2, with 10 bases in between. CDR3 amino acids: CASSLLTGAYEQYF. CDR3 nucleotide sequence: TGTGCCAGCAGTTTACTCACAGGAGCCTACGAGCAGTACTTC.

V usage is TRBV6-1 and J usage is TRBJ2-5, with D perhaps matching TRBD1 (6 bases). V was clipped by 5 bases and J by 5 bases, with 15 bases between them. CDR1 is MNHNS and CDR2 is SASEGT in the germline V gene. The CDR3 loop spans 14 amino acids. The CDR3 DNA reads as TGTGCCAGCAGTCCCAGGGGTTTACGGGAGACCCAGTACTTC. Its translation: CASSPRGLRETQYF.

In this sample, this clonotype turned up many times. The chain recombines TRBV19 with TRBJ1-5; no clear D. The CDR3 runs 17 residues. V was trimmed by 5 bases and J by 0 bases, leaving 17 bases between them. Germline CDR1 is LNHDA and CDR2 is SQIVND (reference sequence). CDR3 in amino acids: CASSVGRLSYSNQPQHF. The CDR3 nucleotides read TGTGCCAGTAGTGTAGGACGCCTCTCGTATAGCAATCAGCCCCAGCATTTT.

This clonotype occurred many times. This chain links TRBV7-2 with TRBJ2-2, with D possibly being TRBD2 (7 bases). V lost 4 bases to trimming and J lost 6 bases, with 12 bases between them. Germline CDR1 is SGHTA and CDR2 is FQGNSA. The CDR3 runs to 14 residues. The CDR3 DNA reads TGTGCCAGCAGCTCGGGGGGCTTATCCGGGGAGCTGTTTTTT. Its translation: CASSSGGLSGELFF.

A few counts support this clonotype. The V gene is TRBV10-3, the J gene TRBJ2-2; TRBD1 might be the D (5 bases). The germline V gene encodes CDR1 ENHRY and CDR2 SYGVKD. Trimming shortened V by 7 bases and J by 4 bases, and 10 bases separated the two germline ends. This CDR3 contains 13 residues. CDR3 amino acids: CAITDDSTGELFF. The CDR3 bases are TGTGCCATCACCGACGACAGCACCGGGGAGCTGTTTTTT.

This clonotype was seen ten or more times. The rearrangement uses TRBV7-6 and TRBJ1-1; D unclear. With 1 base removed from V and 1 base from J, the gap between germline ends came to 10 bases. Looked up from germline, CDR1 is SGHVS and CDR2 is FNYEAQ. CDR3 length equals 15 residues. In DNA, the CDR3 is TGTGCCAGCAGCTTAGAATTTTTGGGGAACACTGAAGCTTTCTTT. Its protein is CASSLEFLGNTEAFF. Drawing the rest from reference TRBV7-6 and TRBJ1-1, the complete variable domain is GAGVSQSPRYKVTKRGQDVALRCDPISGHVSLYWYRQALGQGPEFLTYFNYEAQQDKSGLPNDRFSAERPEGSISTLTIQRTEQRDSAMYRCASSLEFLGNTEAFFGQGTRLTVV.

This clonotype was found many times. The chain combines TRBV12-3 or TRBV12-4 with TRBJ2-3; 8 nucleotides agree with TRBD2. The CDR3 loop spans 15 amino acids. Germline trimming cut 5 bases from V and 1 base from J; bases unmatched to any gene: 5. Here the CDR3 DNA reads TGTGCCAGCAGTCGTCCAGCGGGGGGCACAGATACGCAGTATTTT. It is translated as CASSRPAGGTDTQYF.

The table lists this clonotype with many counts. This rearrangement joins TRBV7-9 to TRBJ1-1; 11 bases agree with TRBD1. This CDR3 has 16 amino acids. The germline CDR1 and CDR2 sequences are SEHNR and FQNEAQ (reference sequence). With V trimmed by 5 bases and J by 0 bases, 5 bases remained unmatched. CDR3 sequence: CASSRKGQGVNTEAFF. DNA of the CDR3: TGTGCCAGCAGCCGAAAGGGACAGGGGGTGAACACTGAAGCTTTCTTT.

This clonotype was seen a few times. This chain connects TRBV5-1 to TRBJ2-1, with TRBD2 matching 9 bases. The trim removed 4 bases at V and 4 bases at J, leaving 9 bases unmatched. The V gene's germline CDR1 is SGHRS and CDR2 YFSETQ. The CDR3 spans 16 residues. The CDR3 DNA follows: TGCGCCAGCAGCACCACCGGGACTAGCACATACAATGAGCAGTTCTTC. Protein: CASSTTGTSTYNEQFF.

This clonotype was detected a few times. This chain connects TRBV20-1 to TRBJ2-1; 13 bases match TRBD2. Per the germline V gene, CDR1 is DFQATT and CDR2 is SNEGSKA (reference sequence). J was trimmed by 8 bases and V by 4 bases; bases with no gene match: 32. The CDR3 is 23 amino acids. The CDR3 DNA follows: TGCAGTGCTAATGTCCACGGGACTAGCGGGATCGATTCGACTGGTTTGAGGACGGATGAGCAGTTCTTC. This gives the protein CSANVHGTSGIDSTGLRTDEQFF.

This clonotype was recorded at least ten times. The genes are TRBV7-8 and TRBJ2-1; 10 bases agree with TRBD1. The CDR3 sequence is 19 residues long. Per germline, CDR1 SGHVS and CDR2 FQNEAQ. The trim removed 0 bases at V and 5 bases at J, leaving 13 bases unmatched. DNA for the CDR3: TGTGCCAGCAGCTTAGCCCGGGACAGGGGCGCGAAGAGGCACAATGAGCAGTTCTTC. Translation gives CASSLARDRGAKRHNEQFF.

This clonotype was seen a few times. The chain links TRBV19 to TRBJ2-7; a possible D gene is TRBD1 (5 bases). CDR3 length: 13 residues. V was clipped by 4 bases and J by 7 bases, with 14 bases between them. Looked up from germline, CDR1 is LNHDA and CDR2 is SQIVND (reference sequence). The CDR3 DNA reads TGTGCCAGTAGTACCGTCTCCGGACAAGAGCAGTACTTC. Its translation is CASSTVSGQEQYF.

The chain carries TRBV18 and TRBJ2-7, with a possible D match to TRBD2 (5 bases). The germline V and J ends were trimmed by 0 bases and 4 bases, with 7 bases remaining between them. The germline V gene has CDR1 KGHSH and CDR2 LQKENI. The CDR3 loop spans 13 amino acids. The CDR3 reads CASSPPSEYEQYF. The DNA for the CDR3 is TGTGCCAGCTCACCACCTAGCGAGTACGAGCAGTACTTC.

CDR3 nucleotide sequence: TGTGCCAGCAGTTACTCGAGGCCTAGCGGCAGTCGGCTTTACGAGCAGTACTTC. Its translation is CASSYSRPSGSRLYEQYF. This chain links TRBV6-8 with TRBJ2-7; 7 nucleotides match TRBD2. Germline V gene sequence: CDR1 MNHGY, CDR2 SAAAGT. The CDR3 spans 18 residues. The V segment lost 0 bases and the J segment 4 bases; nucleotides outside the gene matches: 15.

The rearrangement links TRBV13 to TRBJ2-1, with TRBD2 as a possible D gene (6 bases). Trimming took off 5 bases at V and 10 bases at J, with 21 bases between the two ends. Germline V gene lookup returns CDR1 PRHDT and CDR2 FYEKMQ (reference sequence). CDR3 length: 15 amino acids. In DNA, the CDR3 is TGTGCCAGCAGCCCAAACCCCCTACTAGCCCTCGAGCAGTTCTTC. It specifies CASSPNPLLALEQFF.

Concerning this clonotype itself: This clone may be a read error of a much larger clone one base away. This chain links TRBV19 with TRBJ2-3; D gene ambiguous. This CDR3 has 14 amino acids. The germline CDR1 and CDR2 sequences are LNHDA and SQIVND (reference sequence). The CDR3 DNA follows: TGTGCCCGTAGTATAAATGGTGGGATAGATACGCAGTATTTT. Translating gives CARSINGGIDTQYF. Complete variable domain (other parts from reference TRBV19 and TRBJ2-3): DGGITQSPKYLFRKEGQNVTLSCEQNLNHDAMYWYRQDPGQGLRLIYYSQIVNDFQKGDIAEGYSVSREKKESFPLTVTSAQKNPTAFYLCARSINGGIDTQYFGPGTRLTVL.

At least ten counts were recorded for this clonotype. The chain is built from TRBV6-5 and TRBJ1-1, with a weak D call TRBD1 (5 bases). The CDR3 is 12 amino acids. Germline lookup yields CDR1 MNHEY and CDR2 SVGAGI. Trimming shortened V by 1 base and J by 5 bases, and 5 bases separated the two germline ends. The CDR3 bases are TGTGCCAGCAGTTACTGGGGGACTGAAGCTTTCTTT. Its translation: CASSYWGTEAFF.

This clonotype was seen many times. The chain joins TRBV7-9 to TRBJ1-2; TRBD1 matches 8 bases. The CDR3 totals 16 residues. The ends lost 4 bases at V and 4 bases at J; junction bases unmatched: 11. The germline V gene encodes CDR1 SEHNR and CDR2 FQNEAQ (reference sequence). The CDR3, as DNA: TGTGCCAGCAGCTCAAGAGAGGCAGGGGGCGGCTATGGCTACACCTTC. This encodes CASSSREAGGGYGYTF.

This chain connects TRBV24-1 to TRBJ2-1; TRBD1 might be the D (6 bases). Trimming removed 2 bases at V and 8 bases at J, with 15 bases between. This CDR3 has 15 amino acids. CDR1 KGHDR and CDR2 SFDVKD come from the germline V gene. CDR3 residues: CATSDSGASSDEQFF. As DNA, the CDR3 is TGTGCCACCAGTGATTCAGGGGCTAGCAGCGATGAGCAGTTCTTC.

This chain connects TRBV4-2 to TRBJ1-1; no reliable D call. CDR1 and CDR2 from the germline V gene are LGHNA and YNFKEQ. This CDR3 is built from 14 residues. V was cut by 4 bases and J by 3 bases, with 12 bases left in between. CDR3 protein: CASSLGQRDTEAFF. The CDR3 nucleotides are TGTGCCAGCAGCCTGGGCCAGCGAGACACTGAAGCTTTCTTT.

This clonotype was counted only a few times. The rearrangement uses TRBV4-1 and TRBJ1-1, with D maybe TRBD1 (6 bases). CDR1 MGHRA and CDR2 YSYEKL come from the germline V gene. CDR3 length: 14 amino acids. Trimming shortened V by 5 bases and J by 4 bases, and 14 bases separated the two germline ends. The CDR3 here is CASSSEQGLTEAFF. The CDR3, as DNA: TGCGCCAGCAGCAGCGAACAGGGTCTCACTGAAGCTTTCTTT.

The gene calls are TRBV5-1 and TRBJ2-7, with TRBD1 identical over 7 bases. The CDR3 has 15 amino acids. Per the germline V gene, CDR1 is SGHRS and CDR2 is YFSETQ. V trimming: 4 bases; J trimming: 0 bases; junction bases outside the gene matches: 7. DNA of the CDR3: TGCGCCAGCAGCGCATCCCGGGACAGCTCCTACGAGCAGTACTTC. Translated, it gives CASSASRDSSYEQYF.

This clonotype was seen at least ten times. The CDR3 here is CASSSGSDLETQYF. For the CDR3, the DNA is TGTGCCAGCAGCTCCGGGTCGGATCTAGAGACCCAGTACTTC. The chain has TRBV11-3 and TRBJ2-5; D gene unclear. The CDR3 has 14 amino acids. The germline gives CDR1 SGHNT, CDR2 YENEEA. V was shortened by 4 bases and J by 4 bases, with 13 bases between the two germline ends.

V gene TRBV19 combines with J gene TRBJ2-7; TRBD2 matches at 8 bases. From germline, CDR1 is LNHDA and CDR2 SQIVND (reference sequence). This CDR3 comprises 14 residues. Losses at the gene ends were 4 bases for V and 3 bases for J; bases not matched to a gene: 5. This chain's CDR3 is CASSTGGVGYEQYF. In nucleotides, the CDR3 is TGTGCCAGTAGTACCGGGGGGGTCGGCTACGAGCAGTACTTC.